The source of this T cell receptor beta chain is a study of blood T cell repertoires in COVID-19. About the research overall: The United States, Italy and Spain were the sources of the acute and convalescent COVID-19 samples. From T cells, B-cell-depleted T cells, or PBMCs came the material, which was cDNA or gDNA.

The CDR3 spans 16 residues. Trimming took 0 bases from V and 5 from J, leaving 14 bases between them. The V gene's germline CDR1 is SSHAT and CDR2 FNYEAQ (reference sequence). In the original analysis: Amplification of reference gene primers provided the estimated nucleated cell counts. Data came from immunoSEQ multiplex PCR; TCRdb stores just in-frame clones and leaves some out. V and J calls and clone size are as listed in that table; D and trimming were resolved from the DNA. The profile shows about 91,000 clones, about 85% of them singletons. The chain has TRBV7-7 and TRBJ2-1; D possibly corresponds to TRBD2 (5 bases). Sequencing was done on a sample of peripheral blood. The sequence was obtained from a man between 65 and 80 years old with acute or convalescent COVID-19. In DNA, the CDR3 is TGTGCCAGCAGCTTAGCTGCGGGCCCGCCCCACAATGAGCAGTTCTTC. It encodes CASSLAAGPPHNEQFF.